Given below is one T cell receptor (beta chain) in context. The antigen is not known. These data belong to a study of T cell responses to AZD1222 COVID-19 vaccine. The data were produced by immunoSEQ multiplex PCR, yet TCRdb's version contains in-frame clones alone and is incomplete. The sample lists 150,000 or so clones, 90% to 95% occurring once. The germline V gene has CDR1 SGDLS and CDR2 YYNGEE. This CDR3 comprises 19 residues. Germline trimming cut 4 bases from V and 0 bases from J; bases unmatched to any gene: 16. General observations from the study: Repertoires were collected only later (after the peak T cell response had occurred). The donor cohort was predominantly white British with a female majority, and clonal diversity may have been underestimated.

This chain uses TRBV9 with TRBJ2-3, with 8 bases that match TRBD2. Sequenced here: peripheral blood, sampled 28 days after the second AZD1222 dose. This sequence originates from an adult who received the AZD1222 COVID-19 vaccine. The chain's CDR3 is CASSPQGLAGRTSTDTQYF. CDR3 sequence (DNA): TGTGCCAGCAGCCCTCAGGGATTAGCGGGGCGTACTAGCACAGATACGCAGTATTTT.